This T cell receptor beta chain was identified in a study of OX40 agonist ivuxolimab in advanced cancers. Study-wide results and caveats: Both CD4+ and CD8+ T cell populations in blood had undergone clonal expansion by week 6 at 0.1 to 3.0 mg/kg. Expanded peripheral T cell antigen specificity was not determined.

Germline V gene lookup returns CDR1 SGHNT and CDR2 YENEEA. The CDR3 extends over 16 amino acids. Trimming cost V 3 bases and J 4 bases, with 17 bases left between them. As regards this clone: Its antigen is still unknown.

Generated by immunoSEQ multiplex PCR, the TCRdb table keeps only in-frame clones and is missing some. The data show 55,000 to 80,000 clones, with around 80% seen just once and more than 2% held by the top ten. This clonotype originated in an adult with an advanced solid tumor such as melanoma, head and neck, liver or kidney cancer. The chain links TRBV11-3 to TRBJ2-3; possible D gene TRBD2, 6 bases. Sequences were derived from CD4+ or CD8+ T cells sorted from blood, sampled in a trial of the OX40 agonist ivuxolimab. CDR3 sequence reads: CASSLGGPPRPDTQYF. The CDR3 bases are TGTGCCAGCAGCTTGGGGGGACCCCCGAGGCCAGATACGCAGTATTTT. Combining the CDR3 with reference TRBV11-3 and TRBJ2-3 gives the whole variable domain EAGVVQSPRYKIIEKKQPVAFWCNPISGHNTLYWYLQNLGQGPELLIRYENEEAVDDSQLPKDRFSAERLKGVDSTLKIQPAELGDSAVYLCASSLGGPPRPDTQYFGPGTRLTVL.